This T cell receptor beta chain was retrieved from a study of metastatic and nonmetastatic thyroid tumors. Points from the study as a whole: Significantly higher TCR beta diversity was reportedly seen in malignant thyroid tumors than benign nodules, in blood and tumor.

Every patient underwent thyroid surgery untreated. Trimming cost V 1 base and J 10 bases, with 12 bases left between them. The CDR3 has 13 amino acids. Germline CDR1 reads SGDLS; CDR2 reads YYNGEE. In regard to this clone: Its antigen is currently unknown.

The authors' processing: Between-group CDR3 differences, defined by clinicopathological status, yielded a distant-metastasis classifier for papillary thyroid cancer. TCRdb called clones again from the PCR reads with MiXCR. The V and J calls and clone size are TCRdb's, not the authors'. The table shows some 27,000 clones, with 20% to 25% occurring only once. The clonotype was recovered from a female donor with papillary thyroid cancer or a benign thyroid nodule (not recorded which). Some clones in this sample may be carry-over from other donors' samples. Sequenced input: blood. This rearrangement joins TRBV9 to TRBJ1-5; D possibly corresponds to TRBD1 (5 bases). The CDR3 DNA follows: TGTGCCAGCAGCGTATGCCCTGGGGGTCCCCAGCATTTT. This sequence encodes CASSVCPGGPQHF.